This T cell receptor beta chain was recorded in a study of T cells after posttransplantation cyclophosphamide. Study conclusions and caveats: Donor-recipient repertoire similarity was low at 1-2 months, rising over year one. Tissue-infiltrating T cells from skin or gut overlapped little with blood T cells. Recipient CMV seropositivity and CMV reactivation strongly tracked TRB clonality.

Control samples came 1 year after myeloablative marrow transplants with methotrexate plus calcineurin inhibitor. The table came from immunoSEQ multiplex PCR; TCRdb's copy has only in-frame clones and leaves some out. The repertoire holds thousands of clones, with approximately 80% as singletons. CDR1 is LGHNA, CDR2 YNFKEQ, per germline. After removal of 1 base from V and 2 bases from J, the junction contained 7 bases not matched to a gene. This CDR3 is built from 16 residues. Note on this clone: The antigen is undetermined.

This chain joins TRBV4-2 and TRBJ1-2, with TRBD1 matching 7 bases. The sequence derives from a male patient aged 40-50 years who received an allogeneic stem cell transplant from an unrelated donor, was CMV-positive, and had chronic GVHD only. The graft donor may have given rise to some T cells. Specimen: PBMCs, collected after an allogeneic stem cell transplant with a calcineurin inhibitor and methotrexate. This CDR3 is CASSQAGEGANYGYTF. The CDR3 region has the DNA TGTGCCAGCAGCCAAGCCGGTGAGGGGGCGAACTATGGCTACACCTTC.